This passage covers 30 T cell receptor beta chains from one sample sequenced in a study of somatic mutations in cytotoxic T cells in rheumatoid arthritis. The assay was immunoSEQ multiplex PCR, and TCRdb's table has in-frame clones only and misses some. The sample contains more than 15,000 clones, 82% of which appear only once. Sequencing input: CD8+ T cells sorted from blood. All receptors come from an adult with rheumatoid arthritis.

The chain has TRBV7-9 and TRBJ2-5; 12 bases fit TRBD2. V lost 5 bases to trimming and J lost 6 bases; unmatched junction nucleotides: 7. CDR1 SEHNR and CDR2 FQNEAQ come from the germline V gene (reference sequence). This CDR3 has 15 residues. CDR3 loop: CASSQILAGGKTQYF. In DNA form, the CDR3 reads TGTGCCAGCAGCCAAATACTAGCGGGAGGCAAGACCCAGTACTTC.

The chain links TRBV2 to TRBJ2-1; 11 nucleotides agree with TRBD2. The CDR3 runs 16 residues. After removal of 6 bases from V and 7 bases from J, the junction contained 11 bases not matched to a gene. Germline CDR1 and CDR2: SNHLY and FYNNEI. The CDR3, as DNA: TGTGCCAGCAGCCGGAGTAGCGGGAGGGCCCAAAATGAGCAGTTCTTC. Translation gives CASSRSSGRAQNEQFF. The complete variable domain, with remaining parts taken from reference TRBV2 and TRBJ2-1, reads EPEVTQTPSHQVTQMGQEVILRCVPISNHLYFYWYRQILGQKVEFLVSFYNNEISEKSEIFDDQFSVERPDGSNFTLKIRSTKLEDSAMYFCASSRSSGRAQNEQFFGPGTRLTVL.

CDR3 nucleotides: TGTGCCAGCTCACCACCCGACAGGGGGCTAGCCTATGGCTACACCTTC. This encodes CASSPPDRGLAYGYTF. The rearrangement joins TRBV18 to TRBJ1-2; 10 bases fit TRBD1. The CDR3 totals 16 residues. Trimming took 0 bases from V and 4 from J; bases not matched to a gene: 5. Germline CDR1 is KGHSH and CDR2 is LQKENI.

The rearrangement links TRBV6-5 to TRBJ2-5; no definite D call. V was clipped by 7 bases and J by 4 bases, with 13 bases between them. Germline values: CDR1 MNHEY, CDR2 SVGAGI. This CDR3 has 13 amino acids. CDR3 protein: CASTKGSVETQYF. The CDR3 DNA is TGTGCCAGCACCAAAGGGTCGGTAGAGACCCAGTACTTC.

This chain connects TRBV25-1 to TRBJ2-2; no definite D call. Germline lookup yields CDR1 MGHDK and CDR2 SYGVNS. The V end was cut by 3 bases, the J end by 3 bases, with 14 bases between. The CDR3 extends over 16 amino acids. The CDR3 loop is CASSEPTGSYTGELFF. CDR3 DNA sequence: TGTGCCAGCAGTGAGCCTACCGGGTCCTACACCGGGGAGCTGTTTTTT.

This rearrangement joins TRBV6-5 to TRBJ1-5, with D hard to call. Trimming left V 2 bases short and J 0 bases short, with 8 bases between. Germline CDR1 is MNHEY and CDR2 is SVGAGI. CDR3 length: 15 residues. The CDR3 nucleotides read TGTGCCAGCAGTTACGGGCAAAATAGCAATCAGCCCCAGCATTTT. Translation gives CASSYGQNSNQPQHF.

This clone came up a few times. The V gene is TRBV6-6, the J gene TRBJ1-2; 7 positions match TRBD1. The CDR3 is 13 residues long. The trim removed 8 bases at V and 4 bases at J, leaving 7 bases unmatched. Germline V gene sequence: CDR1 MNHNY, CDR2 SVGAGI (reference sequence). DNA of the CDR3: TGTGCCAGCGGCACAGGGGTGGCCTATGGCTACACCTTC. It specifies CASGTGVAYGYTF.

The genes are TRBV19 and TRBJ2-7; tentative D call: TRBD2 (6 bases). Trimming stripped 5 bases from V and 2 bases from J, with 10 bases between. The CDR3 spans 13 residues. From germline, CDR1 is LNHDA and CDR2 SQIVND (reference sequence). CDR3 nucleotides: TGTGCCAGTAGTTCTGGACTACCCTACGAGCAGTACTTC. Amino acid sequence: CASSSGLPYEQYF.

The V gene is TRBV4-1, the J gene TRBJ2-7; D perhaps matches TRBD1 (6 bases). The germline V gene encodes CDR1 MGHRA and CDR2 YSYEKL. Trimming took off 0 bases at V and 0 bases at J, with 18 bases between the two ends. The CDR3 extends over 18 amino acids. In DNA, the CDR3 is TGCGCCAGCAGCCAAGATAGGGCAGGGACACATATCTCCTACGAGCAGTACTTC. This translates into CASSQDRAGTHISYEQYF.

This clone appeared a single time. V usage is TRBV6-6 and J usage is TRBJ2-7, with TRBD1 matching over 7 bases. V lost 4 bases and J lost 2; bases outside the gene matches: 5. The CDR3 spans 14 residues. The V gene's germline CDR1 is MNHNY and CDR2 SVGAGI (reference sequence). The DNA for the CDR3 is TGTGCCAGCAGTTCCGACAGGGCCGCCTACGAGCAGTACTTC. Its translation: CASSSDRAAYEQYF.

This sequence joins TRBV25-1 and TRBJ2-1; 12 nucleotides agree with TRBD2. With 6 bases clipped from V and 4 bases from J, the junction kept 1 base outside the gene matches. The CDR3 is 14 residues long. Per germline, CDR1 MGHDK and CDR2 SYGVNS. The chain's CDR3 is CASRGTSGYNEQFF. The DNA for the CDR3 is TGTGCCAGCAGAGGGACTAGCGGGTACAATGAGCAGTTCTTC.

The chain has TRBV5-5 and TRBJ2-7, with 7 positions matching TRBD2. V lost 0 bases, J lost 0 bases, and 0 bases stayed unmatched. The CDR3 is made up of 14 amino acids. Germline V lookup: CDR1 SGHKS, CDR2 YYEKEE (reference sequence). Here the CDR3 reads CASSLGGGSYEQYF. The CDR3 coding sequence is TGTGCCAGCAGCTTGGGGGGGGGCTCCTACGAGCAGTACTTC.

This chain joins TRBV2 and TRBJ2-7, with D unresolved. The length of the CDR3 is 12 residues. Trimming removed 5 bases at V and 0 bases at J, with 5 bases between. Germline CDR1 and CDR2: SNHLY and FYNNEI. In DNA, the CDR3 is TGTGCCAGCAGTCCTCCCTCCTACGAGCAGTACTTC. Translation gives CASSPPSYEQYF.

The rearrangement joins TRBV5-5 to TRBJ2-7, with D possibly being TRBD2 (6 bases). Per the germline V gene, CDR1 is SGHKS and CDR2 is YYEKEE (reference sequence). The germline V and J ends were trimmed by 0 bases and 1 base, with 8 bases remaining between them. CDR3 size: 14 residues. The CDR3 is CASSLAGDSYEQYF. In DNA, the CDR3 is TGTGCCAGCAGCTTGGCGGGGGATTCCTACGAGCAGTACTTC.

A single count supports this clone. This chain connects TRBV18 to TRBJ2-1; perhaps TRBD1 as D (6 bases). The germline CDR1 and CDR2 sequences are KGHSH and LQKENI. The CDR3 is made up of 19 amino acids. Trimming stripped 1 base from V and 1 base from J, with 20 bases between. The CDR3 DNA follows: TGTGCCAGCTCACCACTTAACAGGGCCTCGATACTGTCCTACAATGAGCAGTTCTTC. Its translation: CASSPLNRASILSYNEQFF.

The chain couples TRBV25-1 to TRBJ2-3; 8 bases align to TRBD1. The CDR3 is made up of 17 amino acids. Germline lookup yields CDR1 MGHDK and CDR2 SYGVNS. The ends lost 1 base at V and 0 bases at J; junction bases unmatched: 6. The chain's CDR3 is CASSESRTGYSTDTQYF. CDR3 bases: TGTGCCAGCAGTGAATCCAGGACAGGGTATAGCACAGATACGCAGTATTTT.

This chain joins TRBV25-1 and TRBJ2-1; D unclear. Trimming took 3 bases from V and 6 from J, leaving 9 bases between them. Germline-derived CDR1 and CDR2 are MGHDK and SYGVNS. This CDR3 is 13 amino acids long. The CDR3 loop reads CASSDVWGNEQFF. For the CDR3, the DNA is TGTGCCAGCAGTGACGTCTGGGGCAATGAGCAGTTCTTC. Full variable domain (missing parts from reference TRBV25-1 and TRBJ2-1): EADIYQTPRYLVIGTGKKITLECSQTMGHDKMYWYQQDPGMELHLIHYSYGVNSTEKGDLSSESTVSRIRTEHFPLTLESARPSHTSQYLCASSDVWGNEQFFGPGTRLTVL.

This clone was detected once. The J gene is TRBJ2-5, the V gene TRBV6-5, with D possibly matching TRBD2 (6 bases). This CDR3 is built from 15 residues. V was shortened by 0 bases and J by 4 bases, with 12 bases between the two germline ends. Germline CDR1 reads MNHEY; CDR2 reads SVGAGI. CDR3 nucleotide sequence: TGTGCCAGCAGTTACTCGCGGGGTTGGAGAGAGACCCAGTACTTC. Translated, it gives CASSYSRGWRETQYF.

This clone was found once. The chain carries TRBV27 and TRBJ1-1; 7 nucleotides agree with TRBD1. V lost 6 bases to trimming and J lost 1 base; unmatched junction nucleotides: 8. The germline V gene encodes CDR1 MNHEY and CDR2 SMNVEV (reference sequence). This CDR3 spans 15 amino acids. CDR3: CASSAATGANTEAFF. The CDR3 DNA reads as TGTGCCAGCAGCGCCGCCACAGGGGCGAACACTGAAGCTTTCTTT.

The chain recombines TRBV6-1 with TRBJ2-1; the match to TRBD2 covers 7 bases. V was pared by 1 base and J by 2 bases, with 5 bases of the junction left unmatched. This CDR3 region has 16 residues. The germline CDR1 and CDR2 sequences are MNHNS and SASEGT. CDR3: CASSEEASGAYNEQFF. DNA of the CDR3: TGTGCCAGCAGTGAAGAGGCTAGCGGAGCCTACAATGAGCAGTTCTTC.

This rearrangement joins TRBV4-1 to TRBJ2-7; 11 bases match TRBD1. The CDR3 consists of 15 residues. The germline V gene has CDR1 MGHRA and CDR2 YSYEKL. V shed 7 bases, J shed 6 bases, and the junction held 11 bases outside the gene matches. CDR3 nucleotide sequence: TGCGCCAGCACCCGAGGGACAGGGGGAGGCAGCGAGCAGTACTTC. Translation gives CASTRGTGGGSEQYF.

This clone was observed once. The chain carries TRBV5-4 and TRBJ1-1; D is ambiguous. Trimming cost V 0 bases and J 1 base, with 10 bases left between them. The CDR3 is 15 residues long. The germline V gene has CDR1 SGHNT and CDR2 YYREEE (reference sequence). The CDR3 nucleotides read TGTGCCAGCAGCTTGGTATTGTCAGGGAACACTGAAGCTTTCTTT. Protein sequence: CASSLVLSGNTEAFF.

This clone was counted between two and nine times. The rearrangement uses TRBV10-1 and TRBJ2-7; 10 bases are a match to TRBD1. V shed 2 bases and J 4 bases; nucleotides not matched to a gene: 5. CDR1 is WNHNN, CDR2 SYGVQD, per germline (reference sequence). This CDR3 region has 15 residues. Here the CDR3 reads CASSEGTGVYYEQYF. In DNA form, the CDR3 reads TGCGCCAGCAGTGAGGGGACAGGGGTTTATTACGAGCAGTACTTC.

The chain has TRBV27 and TRBJ1-2; no clear D. Germline CDR1 and CDR2: MNHEY and SMNVEV (reference sequence). The CDR3 is 13 residues long. Trimming cost V 5 bases and J 1 base, with 8 bases left between them. The CDR3 is CASSIGVNYGYTF. DNA for the CDR3: TGTGCCAGCAGTATTGGGGTTAACTATGGCTACACCTTC.

The chain couples TRBV4-1 to TRBJ1-5; possible D gene TRBD1, 5 bases. The CDR3 sequence is 15 residues long. Deletions cut 0 bases from V and 7 bases from J, with 13 bases between. CDR1 and CDR2 from the germline V gene are MGHRA and YSYEKL. The CDR3 reads CASSQDGTSRQPQHF. The CDR3 DNA is TGCGCCAGCAGCCAAGACGGGACTAGCAGGCAGCCCCAGCATTTT.

J is TRBJ2-6 and V is TRBV6-1, with 7 bases lining up with TRBD1. The V segment lost 10 bases and the J segment 3 bases; nucleotides outside the gene matches: 6. Germline V gives CDR1 MNHNS, CDR2 SASEGT. This CDR3 region has 14 residues. CDR3 region: CATEQGYGANVLTF. The CDR3 region has the DNA TGTGCCACAGAACAGGGGTATGGGGCCAACGTCCTGACTTTC.

In its sample, this clone was seen a few times. The V gene is TRBV20-1, the J gene TRBJ1-2; D possibly corresponds to TRBD1 (5 bases). Germline V gene sequence: CDR1 DFQATT, CDR2 SNEGSKA (reference sequence). This CDR3 spans 11 amino acids. Trimming pared 6 bases from V and 5 bases from J, leaving 10 bases between. The CDR3 DNA sequence: TGCAGTGCCCGGGGGGGATATGGCTACACCTTC. As protein: CSARGGYGYTF.

The chain links TRBV9 to TRBJ2-1; D may be TRBD2 (6 bases). Germline CDR1 reads SGDLS; CDR2 reads YYNGEE. The CDR3 is 14 amino acids. Trimming took off 0 bases at V and 7 bases at J, with 11 bases between the two ends. The CDR3 protein is CASSVDGGWNEQFF. The DNA of the CDR3 is TGTGCCAGCAGCGTAGATGGAGGGTGGAATGAGCAGTTCTTC.

This clone has more than one count but fewer than ten. The chain couples TRBV4-1 to TRBJ1-3; 7 nucleotides align to TRBD1. Germline-derived CDR1 and CDR2 are MGHRA and YSYEKL. The CDR3 runs 16 residues. J lost 4 bases, V lost 0 bases, and 6 bases had no gene match. This CDR3 is CASSQDLTGLGNTIYF. DNA of the CDR3: TGCGCCAGCAGCCAAGATTTGACAGGGTTAGGAAACACCATATATTTT.

This chain connects TRBV5-5 to TRBJ2-1; no firm D call. The V end was cut by 0 bases, the J end by 4 bases, with 8 bases between. Germline values: CDR1 SGHKS, CDR2 YYEKEE (reference sequence). The CDR3 totals 14 residues. Here the CDR3 reads CASSLAIGYNEQFF. CDR3 DNA sequence: TGTGCCAGCAGCTTGGCTATAGGTTACAATGAGCAGTTCTTC.